This TCR beta chain emerged from a study of a mutant IDH1 vaccine in newly diagnosed glioma. Study-wide background: Treated patients had a mean age of 40.4 years and an approximately 60% male, 37.5% female split. Patients' prior therapy spanned radiotherapy, temozolomide, or both; most underwent both. Study conclusions and caveats: No link was apparently found between pseudoprogression and changes in top peripheral T cell clonotypes.

The germline V gene encodes CDR1 SGDLS and CDR2 YYNGEE. Trimming took 0 bases from V and 0 from J, leaving 9 bases between them. The CDR3 has 16 amino acids. In regard to this clone: Its antigen is still unknown.

Assay used: immunoSEQ multiplex PCR; TCRdb lists only in-frame clones, some missing. The sample includes tens of thousands of clones, 60% to 85% of them seen just once. Time point specified: baseline, week 1 (first vaccination visit). Treatment of the sample: pre-vaccination baseline after standard-of-care therapy. There were new WHO grade 3 or 4 astrocytomas in the donors, and these were IDH1-mutant and ATRX-lost. The receptor comes from a woman aged 40 to 50 with glioma. The rearrangement links TRBV9 to TRBJ1-4; D possibly corresponds to TRBD1 (5 bases). Sequencing was performed on PBMCs, taken from a glioma patient treated with radiotherapy, temozolomide or both. The CDR3 nucleotides are TGTGCCAGCAGCGTAGAGGGGACTTCAACTAATGAAAAACTGTTTTTT. Protein product: CASSVEGTSTNEKLFF.